This paragraph covers one T cell receptor (beta chain) sequence. Method: immunoSEQ multiplex PCR; TCRdb's copy keeps in-frame clones and lacks some. The repertoire includes about 170,000 clones, 90% to 95% of them detected once, and roughly 1.6% sits in the top ten. After removal of 1 base from V and 6 bases from J, the junction contained 6 bases not matched to a gene. The germline V gene has CDR1 SGHTS and CDR2 YDEGEE. The CDR3 sequence is 15 residues long. The data were taken from a study of control samples from healthy donors and cancer patients. The chain links TRBV5-8 to TRBJ1-4, with TRBD1 matching over 7 bases. Sequenced: blood. This receptor was identified in a woman younger than 45 in good health. DNA of the CDR3: TGTGCCAGCAGCTTGAGGGGGACAGAGTATGAAAAACTGTTTTTT. Translating gives CASSLRGTEYEKLFF.